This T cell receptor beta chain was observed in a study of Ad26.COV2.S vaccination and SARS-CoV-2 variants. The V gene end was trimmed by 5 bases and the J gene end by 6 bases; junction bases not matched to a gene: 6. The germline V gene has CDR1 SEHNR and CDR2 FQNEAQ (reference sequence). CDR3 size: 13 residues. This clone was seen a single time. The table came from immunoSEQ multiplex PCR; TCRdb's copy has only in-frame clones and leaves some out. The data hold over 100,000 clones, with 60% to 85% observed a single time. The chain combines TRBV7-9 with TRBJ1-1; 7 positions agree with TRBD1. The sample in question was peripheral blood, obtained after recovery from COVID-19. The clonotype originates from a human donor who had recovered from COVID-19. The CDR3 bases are TGTGCCAGCAGCCAAGGGACAGTGGCTGAAGCTTTCTTT. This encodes CASSQGTVAEAFF.